One and the same sample provided the 20 T cell receptor beta chains below, sequenced in a study of siplizumab effects on memory and regulatory T cells (dated by TCRdb to the late 2010s). Library preparation employed the immunoSEQ multiplex PCR assay. The source is immuneACCESS, and TCRdb retained only in-frame sequences with V and J called. Part of the clones is not carried over; for the studies checked, unresolved V genes explain less than half of this, and the remainder is unexplained. The sample table holds roughly 100,000 clones, of which 85% to 95% were seen once. Of the sample, approximately 0.32% is held by the ten largest clones. Sequenced input: CD4+ T cells sorted from blood. These TCRs come from a human donor in good health.

The V gene is TRBV6-1, the J gene TRBJ2-7, with 10 bases matching TRBD1. Trimming took 2 bases from V and 4 from J; bases not matched to a gene: 8. The CDR3 is 16 amino acids. CDR1 MNHNS and CDR2 SASEGT come from the germline V gene. The CDR3 is CASSEWLDRGRYEQYF. The CDR3 DNA follows: TGTGCCAGCAGTGAATGGCTGGACAGGGGGAGGTACGAGCAGTACTTC.

The chain uses TRBV19 and TRBJ2-2; D is uncertain. V gave up 6 bases and J gave up 1 base, with 9 bases separating them. The germline CDR1 and CDR2 sequences are LNHDA and SQIVND (reference sequence). The CDR3 has 14 amino acids. CDR3 residues: CASSQTLNTGELFF. CDR3 coding DNA: TGTGCCAGTAGCCAGACACTGAACACCGGGGAGCTGTTTTTT.

The CDR3 reads CASRALRTGIYNEQFF. The DNA of the CDR3 is TGTGCCAGTAGGGCTCTTCGGACAGGGATTTATAATGAGCAGTTCTTC. The chain joins TRBV19 to TRBJ2-1; 8 nucleotides match TRBD1. The CDR3 is made up of 16 amino acids. Trimming at V came to 6 bases and at J to 7 bases, leaving 14 bases not matched to a gene. Per germline, CDR1 LNHDA and CDR2 SQIVND (reference sequence).

The chain combines TRBV19 with TRBJ2-5; D unresolved. CDR1 is LNHDA, CDR2 SQIVND, per germline (reference sequence). Trimming stripped 6 bases from V and 5 bases from J, with 10 bases between. The CDR3 is made up of 12 amino acids. CDR3 loop: CASSPPGETQYF. The CDR3 coding sequence is TGTGCCAGTAGCCCCCCCGGCGAGACCCAGTACTTC.

The rearrangement joins TRBV5-1 to TRBJ2-2, with D hard to call. This CDR3 has 14 residues. Germline CDR1 SGHRS, CDR2 YFSETQ. V was cut by 4 bases and J by 1 base, with 8 bases left in between. DNA for the CDR3: TGCGCCAGCAGCGGTATCTTGAACACCGGGGAGCTGTTTTTT. This encodes CASSGILNTGELFF.

The gene calls are TRBV7-9 and TRBJ2-1; 12 bases align to TRBD2. CDR1 SEHNR and CDR2 FQNEAQ come from the germline V gene (reference sequence). The CDR3 loop spans 15 amino acids. After removal of 5 bases from V and 8 bases from J, the junction contained 7 bases not matched to a gene. The CDR3 coding sequence is TGTGCCAGCAGCCACACTAGCGGGAGGCTAGATGAGCAGTTCTTC. Protein product: CASSHTSGRLDEQFF.

The CDR3 protein is CASSPGRGMTLQETQYF. In DNA form, the CDR3 reads TGCGCCAGCAGCCCGGGAAGGGGCATGACTCTCCAAGAGACCCAGTACTTC. The rearrangement joins TRBV4-1 to TRBJ2-5; either TRBD1 or TRBD2 may supply D (5 bases each). V lost 4 bases, J lost 1 base, and 19 bases lay in between. CDR3 length: 17 amino acids. In germline, CDR1 is MGHRA, CDR2 YSYEKL.

The genes are TRBV6-1 and TRBJ2-7; 7 bases agree with TRBD2. Germline V gene sequence: CDR1 MNHNS, CDR2 SASEGT. V lost 5 bases and J lost 2; bases outside the gene matches: 3. This CDR3 comprises 13 residues. In DNA, the CDR3 is TGTGCCAGCAGTCTAGCGGATACCTACGAGCAGTACTTC. This sequence encodes CASSLADTYEQYF.

The chain joins TRBV5-1 to TRBJ2-5, with 13 bases that match TRBD2. The CDR3 length is 17 residues. V shed 4 bases, J shed 4 bases, and the junction held 10 bases outside the gene matches. Germline values: CDR1 SGHRS, CDR2 YFSETQ. CDR3 coding DNA: TGCGCCAGCAGCCTCCGAACGACTAGCGGGGGGCGAGAGACCCAGTACTTC. Its translation is CASSLRTTSGGRETQYF.

The genes are TRBV7-9 and TRBJ2-2, with 12 bases that match TRBD2. In germline, CDR1 is SEHNR, CDR2 FQNEAQ (reference sequence). V was pared by 4 bases and J by 0 bases, with 6 bases of the junction left unmatched. CDR3 size: 18 residues. CDR3 residues: CASSSGLAGYANTGELFF. CDR3 in DNA: TGTGCCAGCAGCTCAGGACTAGCGGGGTACGCGAACACCGGGGAGCTGTTTTTT.

The V call is TRBV6-5, the J call TRBJ2-5, with 8 bases matching TRBD1. CDR3 size: 14 residues. J lost 5 bases, V lost 4 bases, and 6 bases had no gene match. Germline V CDR1 and CDR2: MNHEY, SVGAGI. The CDR3 region has the DNA TGTGCCAGCAGTTCGGCAGGGGGCGTGGAGACCCAGTACTTC. It encodes CASSSAGGVETQYF.

The rearrangement links TRBV6-1 to TRBJ1-5; 11 nucleotides line up with TRBD1. Germline V gene sequence: CDR1 MNHNS, CDR2 SASEGT. Trimming removed 1 base from V and 6 bases from J; junction bases left unmatched: 2. The length of the CDR3 is 15 residues. CDR3 DNA: TGTGCCAGCAGTGAAGGGACAGGGGGCGGTCAGCCCCAGCATTTT. This sequence encodes CASSEGTGGGQPQHF.

The chain carries TRBV7-9 and TRBJ1-1, with D hard to call. Trimming cost V 2 bases and J 1 base, with 5 bases left between them. CDR1 SEHNR and CDR2 FQNEAQ come from the germline V gene (reference sequence). CDR3 size: 13 residues. The CDR3 sequence is CASSLTENTEAFF. CDR3 DNA sequence: TGTGCCAGCAGCTTAACAGAGAACACTGAAGCTTTCTTT.

This rearrangement joins TRBV4-2 to TRBJ2-1; TRBD1 is a possible D gene (6 bases). V was shortened by 1 base and J by 12 bases, with 25 bases between the two germline ends. From germline, CDR1 is LGHNA and CDR2 YNFKEQ. This CDR3 contains 17 residues. The CDR3 loop is CASSQVTVGAPLDGQFF. In nucleotides, the CDR3 is TGTGCCAGCAGCCAAGTAACAGTGGGGGCCCCCCTTGACGGGCAGTTCTTC.

This clone was found once. The rearrangement uses TRBV6-5 and TRBJ2-2, with 8 positions matching TRBD2. V lost 7 bases to trimming and J lost 5 bases; unmatched junction nucleotides: 9. CDR3 length: 15 residues. Germline lookup yields CDR1 MNHEY and CDR2 SVGAGI. The DNA for the CDR3 is TGTGCCAGCACCCCCGGGGGGGCTTGGACCGGGGAGCTGTTTTTT. Translated, it gives CASTPGGAWTGELFF.

As to this clone: One end of the junction fails to match germline, which may point to a read error. The V and J genes are TRBV2 and TRBJ1-4; TRBD1 aligns across 7 bases. Germline V gene lookup returns CDR1 SNHLY and CDR2 FYNNEI. The CDR3 has 11 residues. In DNA form, the CDR3 reads TGTGCCAGCAGCGGGGGACAGTCGTGTTCATTT. It encodes CASSGGQSCSF.

The chain combines TRBV6-4 with TRBJ2-7, with 11 bases matching TRBD1. The V gene end was trimmed by 6 bases and the J gene end by 6 bases; junction bases not matched to a gene: 4. CDR1 and CDR2 from the germline V gene are MRHNA and SNTAGT. The CDR3 runs 13 residues. The CDR3 region has the DNA TGTGCCAGCAGCAGGGACAGGGGGTCCGAGCAGTACTTC. This sequence encodes CASSRDRGSEQYF.

This chain joins TRBV30 and TRBJ2-5, with 7 bases matching TRBD1. The germline gives CDR1 GTSNPN, CDR2 SVGIG (reference sequence). The CDR3 has 13 amino acids. After removal of 2 bases from V and 5 bases from J, the junction contained 5 bases not matched to a gene. The CDR3 sequence: CAWSLNRGETQYF. The CDR3 DNA is TGTGCCTGGAGTCTAAACAGGGGTGAGACCCAGTACTTC. Full variable domain (rest looked up from reference TRBV30 and TRBJ2-5): SQTIHQWPATLVQPVGSPLSLECTVEGTSNPNLYWYRQAAGRGLQLLFYSVGIGQISSEVPQNLSASRPQDRQFILSSKKLLLSDSGFYLCAWSLNRGETQYFGPGTRLLVL.

V is TRBV7-2 and J is TRBJ2-5; the D is unclear. CDR3 length: 14 residues. Germline V lookup: CDR1 SGHTA, CDR2 FQGNSA. V lost 1 base and J lost 1, with 7 bases in between. CDR3 nucleotide sequence: TGTGCCAGCAGCTTAGTCCCTTTCCAAGAGACCCAGTACTTC. Translating gives CASSLVPFQETQYF.

The chain carries TRBV7-8 and TRBJ1-1; no definite D call. Germline V CDR1 and CDR2: SGHVS, FQNEAQ. This CDR3 is 13 amino acids long. V was shortened by 2 bases and J by 3 bases, with 7 bases between the two germline ends. DNA of the CDR3: TGTGCCAGCAGCTTAACTGCCTACACTGAAGCTTTCTTT. This gives the protein CASSLTAYTEAFF.